The 29 T cell receptor beta chains presented below share a single source sample, sequenced in a study of blood T cell repertoires in COVID-19. Here immunoSEQ multiplex PCR was the method, and the copy in TCRdb shows in-frame clones only, minus some. The profile shows 120,000 or so clones, approximately 85% of them singletons. The sample taken for sequencing was peripheral blood. The receptors come from a woman aged 60 to 75 with acute or convalescent COVID-19.

The chain uses TRBV5-1 and TRBJ2-3, with D possibly being TRBD2 (6 bases). The V gene lost 0 bases and the J gene lost 1 base, with 9 bases spanning the gap. The V gene's germline CDR1 is SGHRS and CDR2 YFSETQ. This CDR3 is built from 15 residues. CDR3 nucleotides: TGCGCCAGCAGCTTGGTTTGGGGGGGCACAGATACGCAGTATTTT. Amino acid sequence: CASSLVWGGTDTQYF.

The chain links TRBV14 to TRBJ1-2; 7 nucleotides line up with TRBD1. Trimming at V came to 0 bases and at J to 2 bases, leaving 6 bases not matched to a gene. The germline V gene has CDR1 SGHDN and CDR2 FVKESK. The CDR3 length is 16 residues. The chain's CDR3 is CASSQDGPGGNYGYTF. The CDR3 bases are TGTGCCAGCAGCCAAGATGGCCCAGGGGGAAACTATGGCTACACCTTC.

The chain couples TRBV5-6 to TRBJ1-1, with 9 bases that match TRBD1. The J segment lost 1 base and the V segment lost 4 bases, leaving 5 bases of the junction unmatched. Germline V gene lookup returns CDR1 SGHDT and CDR2 YYEEEE. The CDR3 contains 15 residues. The CDR3: CASSPATGGNTEAFF. The CDR3 nucleotides are TGTGCCAGCAGCCCGGCGACAGGGGGGAACACTGAAGCTTTCTTT.

This clone turned up a few times. The DNA of the CDR3 is TGTGCCAGCAGTGACGGCTTCGGGACAGGGGCGTATGGCTACACCTTC. Amino acids: CASSDGFGTGAYGYTF. J is TRBJ1-2 and V is TRBV6-4; 10 bases map to TRBD1. Germline trimming cut 2 bases from V and 5 bases from J; bases unmatched to any gene: 8. The CDR3 runs 16 residues. Germline values: CDR1 MRHNA, CDR2 SNTAGT.

The chain links TRBV9 to TRBJ2-3; 8 bases are a match to TRBD2. Per the germline V gene, CDR1 is SGDLS and CDR2 is YYNGEE. The J segment lost 3 bases and the V segment lost 4 bases, leaving 4 bases of the junction unmatched. The CDR3 runs to 14 residues. The CDR3 DNA follows: TGTGCCAGCAGCCGGGCGGGGGGAACAGATACGCAGTATTTT. Its protein is CASSRAGGTDTQYF.

This rearrangement joins TRBV9 to TRBJ1-4, with D tentatively TRBD1 (5 bases). The germline CDR1 and CDR2 sequences are SGDLS and YYNGEE. The CDR3 covers 16 residues. The V gene lost 1 base and the J gene lost 3 bases, with 13 bases spanning the gap. CDR3 residues: CASSVYGAGSNEKLFF. The CDR3 nucleotides read TGTGCCAGCAGCGTATATGGGGCAGGGTCTAATGAAAAACTGTTTTTT. The entire variable domain, with the rest obtained from reference TRBV9 and TRBJ1-4, is as follows: DSGVTQTPKHLITATGQRVTLRCSPRSGDLSVYWYQQSLDQGLQFLIQYYNGEERAKGNILERFSAQQFPDLHSELNLSSLELGDSALYFCASSVYGAGSNEKLFFGSGTQLSVL.

The rearrangement links TRBV15 to TRBJ2-1, with D possibly matching TRBD1 (8 bases). The CDR3 extends over 17 amino acids. V was trimmed by 3 bases and J by 6 bases, leaving 21 bases between them. CDR1 LNHNV and CDR2 YYDKDF come from the germline V gene (reference sequence). This CDR3 reads CATSSDEAGQDLNEQFF. The CDR3 DNA reads as TGTGCCACCAGCAGCGACGAAGCGGGACAGGACCTCAATGAGCAGTTCTTC.

V usage is TRBV19 and J usage is TRBJ1-3; tentatively, D is TRBD1 (6 bases). Per the germline V gene, CDR1 is LNHDA and CDR2 is SQIVND (reference sequence). Trimming pared 3 bases from V and 4 bases from J, leaving 16 bases between. The CDR3 is 16 amino acids. CDR3: CASSIGWRTAGNTIYF. The CDR3 coding sequence is TGTGCCAGTAGTATCGGGTGGAGGACAGCAGGAAACACCATATATTTT.

V is TRBV12-3 or TRBV12-4 and J is TRBJ1-2; D is ambiguous. V was pared by 2 bases and J by 3 bases, with 7 bases between. CDR3 size: 13 residues. Written as DNA, the CDR3 is TGTGCCAGCAGTTTAAAGCCGGACTATGGCTACACCTTC. Its protein is CASSLKPDYGYTF.

Points on this clone: Different DNA sequences within this sample yield the same CDR3. The chain joins TRBV12-3 or TRBV12-4 to TRBJ1-2; D gene ambiguous. Trimming stripped 6 bases from V and 5 bases from J, with 13 bases between. CDR3 length equals 13 residues. The CDR3 nucleotides are TGTGCCAGCAGCTTACGGGGTGGGTATGGCTACACCTTC. Its translation: CASSLRGGYGYTF.

The rearrangement joins TRBV5-5 to TRBJ1-2, with a tentative D call TRBD1 (5 bases). Germline-derived CDR1 and CDR2 are SGHKS and YYEKEE (reference sequence). The CDR3 extends over 16 amino acids. V dropped 3 bases and J dropped 4 bases, with 19 bases sitting between them. CDR3 amino acids: CASSSQGSLGFYGYTF. The CDR3 nucleotides are TGTGCCAGCAGCTCTCAGGGATCCCTGGGATTCTATGGCTACACCTTC.

The chain carries TRBV5-1 and TRBJ2-5; possible D gene TRBD2, 7 bases. V gave up 4 bases and J gave up 5 bases, with 18 bases separating them. The CDR3 sequence is 15 residues long. Germline loops: CDR1 SGHRS, CDR2 YFSETQ. CDR3 in amino acids: CASSGPRGAVETQYF. The DNA of the CDR3 is TGCGCCAGCAGCGGACCCCGGGGGGCGGTGGAGACCCAGTACTTC.

The rearrangement links TRBV7-9 to TRBJ2-5, with 7 nucleotides matching TRBD2. With 5 bases clipped from V and 2 bases from J, the junction kept 11 bases outside the gene matches. CDR1 SEHNR and CDR2 FQNEAQ come from the germline V gene (reference sequence). This CDR3 comprises 16 residues. The CDR3 protein is CASSRLKPGLQETQYF. The CDR3 bases are TGTGCCAGCAGCCGCCTGAAACCGGGACTACAAGAGACCCAGTACTTC. The variable domain in full, with the rest retrieved from reference TRBV7-9 and TRBJ2-5, is DTGVSQNPRHKITKRGQNVTFRCDPISEHNRLYWYRQTLGQGPEFLTYFQNEAQLEKSRLLSDRFSAERPKGSFSTLEIQRTEQGDSAMYLCASSRLKPGLQETQYFGPGTRLLVL.

The chain carries TRBV29-1 and TRBJ1-1; D perhaps matches TRBD1 (5 bases). Looked up from germline, CDR1 is SQVTM and CDR2 is ANQGSEA. The ends were cut back, 5 bases at V and 5 bases at J, with 12 bases in the middle. CDR3 length: 12 amino acids. This CDR3 is CSVTGKGTEAFF. The CDR3 bases are TGCAGCGTTACTGGAAAGGGGACTGAAGCTTTCTTT. The variable domain in full, completed from reference TRBV29-1 and TRBJ1-1, reads SAVISQKPSRDICQRGTSLTIQCQVDSQVTMMFWYRQQPGQSLTLIATANQGSEATYESGFVIDKFPISRPNLTFSTLTVSNMSPEDSSIYLCSVTGKGTEAFFGQGTRLTVV.

V gene TRBV7-6 combines with J gene TRBJ2-1, with TRBD2 identical over 7 bases. CDR3 length: 16 residues. Looked up from germline, CDR1 is SGHVS and CDR2 is FNYEAQ. V lost 5 bases and J lost 0; bases outside the gene matches: 7. This CDR3 is CASSPSGGSSYNEQFF. The CDR3 DNA follows: TGTGCCAGCAGCCCTTCCGGGGGGAGCTCCTACAATGAGCAGTTCTTC.

The chain links TRBV29-1 to TRBJ1-2, with 8 bases identical to TRBD1. CDR1 is SQVTM, CDR2 ANQGSEA, per germline. The length of the CDR3 is 14 residues. V shed 4 bases, J shed 8 bases, and the junction held 12 bases outside the gene matches. The CDR3 DNA reads as TGCAGCGTTGGTGACGATAACAGGGGGAACGGCTACACCTTC. Translation gives CSVGDDNRGNGYTF.

The genes are TRBV28 and TRBJ1-5; 9 nucleotides match TRBD1. With V trimmed by 1 base and J by 1 base, 2 bases remained unmatched. CDR1 is MDHEN, CDR2 SYDVKM, per germline. This CDR3 region has 16 residues. CDR3 residues: CASSLYGQGSNQPQHF. For the CDR3, the DNA is TGTGCCAGCAGTTTATACGGACAGGGGAGCAATCAGCCCCAGCATTTT. The variable domain in full, with the rest retrieved from reference TRBV28 and TRBJ1-5, is DVKVTQSSRYLVKRTGEKVFLECVQDMDHENMFWYRQDPGLGLRLIYFSYDVKMKEKGDIPEGYSVSREKKERFSLILESASTNQTSMYLCASSLYGQGSNQPQHFGDGTRLSIL.

V is TRBV12-3 or TRBV12-4 and J is TRBJ1-2; weak D call: TRBD1 (5 bases). The V end lost 3 bases, the J end lost 11 bases, and 13 bases lay between the germline ends. CDR3 length: 12 residues. In DNA, the CDR3 is TGTGCCAGCAGTTTGTCAGGGAGGTCTTACACCTTC. It yields the protein CASSLSGRSYTF.

The chain is built from TRBV11-2 and TRBJ2-7; D gene unclear. Germline CDR1 is SGHAT and CDR2 is FQNNGV. The CDR3 is 13 amino acids. Trimming removed 3 bases at V and 1 base at J, with 7 bases between. The CDR3 DNA sequence: TGTGCCAGCAGCTTTTTTATATCCTACGAGCAGTACTTC. Translated, it gives CASSFFISYEQYF.

This clone was seen a handful of times. The chain has TRBV27 and TRBJ1-5, with 7 bases that match TRBD1. CDR1 is MNHEY, CDR2 SMNVEV, per germline (reference sequence). V lost 5 bases and J lost 3; bases outside the gene matches: 16. There are 18 residues in the CDR3. The CDR3 DNA sequence: TGTGCCAGCAGTCGAATTACTACGCTGGGGACAGCCAATCAGCCCCAGCATTTT. Its translation: CASSRITTLGTANQPQHF.

This clone appeared once. The chain is built from TRBV9 and TRBJ2-3; 9 positions agree with TRBD2. Germline lookup yields CDR1 SGDLS and CDR2 YYNGEE. The trim removed 0 bases at V and 5 bases at J, leaving 10 bases unmatched. CDR3 length: 17 residues. CDR3 loop: CASSVAPGGGAGDTQYF. Here the CDR3 DNA reads TGTGCCAGCAGCGTAGCCCCAGGCGGGGGGGCGGGAGATACGCAGTATTTT.

The chain joins TRBV7-3 to TRBJ2-3; 9 bases match TRBD1. The V segment lost 4 bases and the J segment 0 bases; nucleotides outside the gene matches: 5. The germline V gene has CDR1 SGHTA and CDR2 FQGTGA. The CDR3 contains 16 residues. CDR3 sequence: CASSSRGQGSTDTQYF. CDR3 nucleotides: TGTGCCAGCAGCTCCCGGGGACAGGGAAGCACAGATACGCAGTATTTT.

The gene calls are TRBV4-3 and TRBJ2-3, with TRBD2 matching 7 bases. CDR1 LGHNA and CDR2 YSLEER come from the germline V gene. Trimming removed 4 bases from V and 2 bases from J; junction bases left unmatched: 12. The CDR3 covers 17 residues. The CDR3 coding sequence is TGCGCCAGCAGCCCTGACGGACCCGCGGGGGACACAGATACGCAGTATTTT. Translating it yields CASSPDGPAGDTDTQYF.

This clone was seen only once. This chain joins TRBV30 and TRBJ2-7; 9 bases match TRBD1. V trimming: 0 bases; J trimming: 2 bases; junction bases outside the gene matches: 5. The CDR3 spans 15 residues. Germline V gives CDR1 GTSNPN, CDR2 SVGIG (reference sequence). The CDR3, as DNA: TGTGCCTGGAGTGTTGACAGGGGGTTCACCTACGAGCAGTACTTC. This codes for CAWSVDRGFTYEQYF.

The chain is built from TRBV2 and TRBJ2-7; 9 nucleotides match TRBD1. The CDR3 has 14 amino acids. In germline, CDR1 is SNHLY, CDR2 FYNNEI. V was clipped by 6 bases and J by 0 bases; unmatched bases: 3. The CDR3 is CASRGTGSSYEQYF. The CDR3, as DNA: TGTGCCAGCAGGGGGACAGGGTCCTCCTACGAGCAGTACTTC.

The chain links TRBV6-1 to TRBJ1-6, with no clear D. Per the germline V gene, CDR1 is MNHNS and CDR2 is SASEGT. The CDR3 is made up of 14 amino acids. Trimming shortened V by 3 bases and J by 4 bases, and 7 bases separated the two germline ends. CDR3 sequence: CASSDRVYNSPLHF. CDR3 sequence (DNA): TGTGCCAGCAGTGACCGGGTTTATAATTCACCCCTCCACTTT.

The V gene is TRBV5-4, the J gene TRBJ1-1, with TRBD1 matching 10 bases. J gave up 5 bases and V 2 bases, and 6 bases lay outside the gene matches. From germline, CDR1 is SGHNT and CDR2 YYREEE (reference sequence). This CDR3 has 15 residues. The CDR3 nucleotides read TGTGCCAGCAGCTTACGACAGGGGGCTCGTACTGAAGCTTTCTTT. Its protein is CASSLRQGARTEAFF. Full variable domain (outside the CDR3, taken from reference TRBV5-4 and TRBJ1-1): ETGVTQSPTHLIKTRGQQVTLRCSSQSGHNTVSWYQQALGQGPQFIFQYYREEENGRGNFPPRFSGLQFPNYSSELNVNALELDDSALYLCASSLRQGARTEAFFGQGTRLTVV.

V is TRBV24-1 and J is TRBJ1-3, with 7 bases fitting TRBD1. This CDR3 has 16 amino acids. Germline V gene data show CDR1 as KGHDR and CDR2 as SFDVKD. V lost 3 bases and J lost 0; bases outside the gene matches: 4. The CDR3: CATSDPGGSSGNTIYF. The CDR3 coding sequence is TGTGCCACCAGTGATCCAGGGGGTTCCTCTGGAAACACCATATATTTT.

There are a few counts of this clone. The gene calls are TRBV9 and TRBJ2-7; 7 nucleotides line up with TRBD1. Germline trimming cut 0 bases from V and 0 bases from J; bases unmatched to any gene: 6. The CDR3 has 16 amino acids. Germline V gives CDR1 SGDLS, CDR2 YYNGEE. The chain's CDR3 is CASSVAGTAASYEQYF. The CDR3 DNA reads TGTGCCAGCAGCGTAGCTGGGACAGCGGCCTCCTACGAGCAGTACTTC.